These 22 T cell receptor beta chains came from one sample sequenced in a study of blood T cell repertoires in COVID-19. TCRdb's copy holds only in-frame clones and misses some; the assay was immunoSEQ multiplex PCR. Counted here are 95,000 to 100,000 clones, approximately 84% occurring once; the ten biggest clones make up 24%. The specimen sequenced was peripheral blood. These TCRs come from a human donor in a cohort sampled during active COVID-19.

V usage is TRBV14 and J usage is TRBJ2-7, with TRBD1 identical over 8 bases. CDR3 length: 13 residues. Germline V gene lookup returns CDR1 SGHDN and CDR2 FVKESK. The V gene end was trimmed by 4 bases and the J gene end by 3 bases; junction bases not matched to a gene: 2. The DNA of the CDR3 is TGTGCCAGCAGCCGGGGACAGGTCTACGAGCAGTACTTC. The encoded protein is CASSRGQVYEQYF.

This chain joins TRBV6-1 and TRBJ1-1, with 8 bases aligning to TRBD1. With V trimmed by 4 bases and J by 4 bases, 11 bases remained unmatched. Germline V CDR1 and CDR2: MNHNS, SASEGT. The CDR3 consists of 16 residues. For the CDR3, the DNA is TGTGCCAGCAGTGGACTCATGGGGACAGGACGCACTGAAGCTTTCTTT. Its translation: CASSGLMGTGRTEAFF.

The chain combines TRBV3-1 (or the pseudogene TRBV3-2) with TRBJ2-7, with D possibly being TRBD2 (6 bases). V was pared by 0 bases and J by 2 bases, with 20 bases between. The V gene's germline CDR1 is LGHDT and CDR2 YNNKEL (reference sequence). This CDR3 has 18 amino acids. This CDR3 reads CASSQDWRSGDYAYEQYF. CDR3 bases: TGTGCCAGCAGCCAAGATTGGCGTAGCGGCGATTATGCCTACGAGCAGTACTTC.

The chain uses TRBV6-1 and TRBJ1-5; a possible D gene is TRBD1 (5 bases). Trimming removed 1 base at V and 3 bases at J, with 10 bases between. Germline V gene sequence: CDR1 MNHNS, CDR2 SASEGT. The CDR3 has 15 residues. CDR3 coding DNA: TGTGCCAGCAGTGAAGTCACAGGCCTCAATCAGCCCCAGCATTTT. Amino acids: CASSEVTGLNQPQHF.

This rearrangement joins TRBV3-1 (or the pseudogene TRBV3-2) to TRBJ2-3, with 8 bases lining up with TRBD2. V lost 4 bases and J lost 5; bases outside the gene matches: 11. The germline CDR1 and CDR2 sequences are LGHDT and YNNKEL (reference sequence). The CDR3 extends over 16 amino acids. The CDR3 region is CASSLRGAGEGDTQYF. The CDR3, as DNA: TGTGCCAGCAGCCTAAGGGGAGCGGGGGAGGGAGATACGCAGTATTTT.

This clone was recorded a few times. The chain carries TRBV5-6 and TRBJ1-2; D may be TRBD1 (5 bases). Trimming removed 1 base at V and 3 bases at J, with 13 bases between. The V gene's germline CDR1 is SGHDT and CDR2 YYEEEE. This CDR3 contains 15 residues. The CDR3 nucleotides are TGTGCCAGCAGCTTGTCAGGGCAGACCTACTATGGCTACACCTTC. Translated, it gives CASSLSGQTYYGYTF. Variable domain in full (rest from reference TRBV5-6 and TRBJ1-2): DAGVTQSPTHLIKTRGQQVTLRCSPKSGHDTVSWYQQALGQGPQFIFQYYEEEERQRGNFPDRFSGHQFPNYSSELNVNALLLGDSALYLCASSLSGQTYYGYTFGSGTRLTVV.

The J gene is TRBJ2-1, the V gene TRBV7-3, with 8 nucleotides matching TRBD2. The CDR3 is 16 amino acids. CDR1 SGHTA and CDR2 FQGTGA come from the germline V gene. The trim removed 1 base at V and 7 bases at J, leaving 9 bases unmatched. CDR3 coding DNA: TGTGCCAGCAGCTTAATATCGGCGGGAGGAGTGAATGAGCAGTTCTTC. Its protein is CASSLISAGGVNEQFF.

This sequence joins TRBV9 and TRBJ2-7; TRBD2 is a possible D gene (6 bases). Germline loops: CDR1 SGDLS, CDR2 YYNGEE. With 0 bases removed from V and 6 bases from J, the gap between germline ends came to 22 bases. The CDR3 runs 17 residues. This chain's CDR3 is CASSVGGAGFSLPEQYF. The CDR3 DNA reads TGTGCCAGCAGCGTAGGTGGGGCGGGATTTTCCCTCCCCGAGCAGTACTTC.

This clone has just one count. The CDR3 sequence: CASRLKTPGEQYF. The CDR3 region has the DNA TGTGCCAGCAGACTCAAGACCCCGGGGGAGCAGTACTTC. The chain recombines TRBV28 with TRBJ2-7; D possibly corresponds to TRBD2 (5 bases). The V end was cut by 6 bases, the J end by 7 bases, with 16 bases between. The CDR3 is 13 amino acids. CDR1 MDHEN and CDR2 SYDVKM come from the germline V gene.

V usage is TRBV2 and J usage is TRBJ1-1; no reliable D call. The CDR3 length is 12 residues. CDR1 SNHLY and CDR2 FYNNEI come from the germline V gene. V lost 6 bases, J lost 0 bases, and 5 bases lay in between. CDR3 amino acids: CASRRMNTEAFF. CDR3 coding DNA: TGTGCCAGCAGGCGTATGAACACTGAAGCTTTCTTT.

The DNA of the CDR3 is TGTGCCAGCAGCCCGAGGACTAGCGGGGGGCGCACAGATACGCAGTATTTT. This gives the protein CASSPRTSGGRTDTQYF. The gene calls are TRBV7-2 and TRBJ2-3; TRBD2 aligns across 14 bases. The germline V gene has CDR1 SGHTA and CDR2 FQGNSA. There are 17 residues in the CDR3. The junction had 5 bases not matched to a gene; V was cut back by 5 bases and J by 1 base. Filled out from reference TRBV7-2 and TRBJ2-3, the complete variable domain reads GAGVSQSPSNKVTEKGKDVELRCDPISGHTALYWYRQSLGQGLEFLIYFQGNSAPDKSGLPSDRFSAERTGGSVSTLTIQRTQQEDSAVYLCASSPRTSGGRTDTQYFGPGTRLTVL.

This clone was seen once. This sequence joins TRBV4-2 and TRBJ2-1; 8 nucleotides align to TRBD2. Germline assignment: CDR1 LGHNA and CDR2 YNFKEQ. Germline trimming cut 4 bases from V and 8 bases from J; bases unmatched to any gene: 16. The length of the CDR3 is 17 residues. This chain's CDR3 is CASSLGGPGGPGYEQFF. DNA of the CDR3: TGTGCCAGCAGCCTCGGTGGTCCGGGAGGGCCTGGGTATGAGCAGTTCTTC.

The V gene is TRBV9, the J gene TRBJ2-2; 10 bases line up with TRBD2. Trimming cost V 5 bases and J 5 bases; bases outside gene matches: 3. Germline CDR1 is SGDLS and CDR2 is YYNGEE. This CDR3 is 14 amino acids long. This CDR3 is CASRAGGQTGELFF. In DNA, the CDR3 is TGTGCCAGCAGAGCGGGGGGGCAAACCGGGGAGCTGTTTTTT.

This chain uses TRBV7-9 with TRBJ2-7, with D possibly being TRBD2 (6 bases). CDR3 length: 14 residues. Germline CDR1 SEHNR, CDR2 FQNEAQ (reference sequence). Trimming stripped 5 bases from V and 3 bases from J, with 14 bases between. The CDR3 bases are TGTGCCAGCAGCCCCGCGCCGGGGGACTACGAGCAGTACTTC. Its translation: CASSPAPGDYEQYF.

The CDR3, as DNA: TGCGCCAGCAGTGAGTCTTGGGGACTAGCGGGCTATGAGCAGTTCTTC. Protein product: CASSESWGLAGYEQFF. The chain carries TRBV10-2 and TRBJ2-1; 12 nucleotides align to TRBD2. Germline V lookup: CDR1 WSHSY, CDR2 SAAADI. Trimming at V came to 0 bases and at J to 8 bases, leaving 5 bases not matched to a gene. The CDR3 spans 16 residues.

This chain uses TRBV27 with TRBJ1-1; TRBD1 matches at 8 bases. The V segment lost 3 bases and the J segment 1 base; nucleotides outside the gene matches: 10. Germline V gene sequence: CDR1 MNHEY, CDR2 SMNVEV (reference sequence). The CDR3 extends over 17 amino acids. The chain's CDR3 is CASSFWIPGGKNTEAFF. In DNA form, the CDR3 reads TGTGCCAGCAGTTTCTGGATTCCAGGGGGCAAGAACACTGAAGCTTTCTTT.

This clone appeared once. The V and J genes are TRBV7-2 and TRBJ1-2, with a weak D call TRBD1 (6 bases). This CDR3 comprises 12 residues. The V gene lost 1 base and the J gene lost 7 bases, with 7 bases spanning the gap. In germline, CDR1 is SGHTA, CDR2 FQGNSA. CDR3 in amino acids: CASSLDRAGYTF. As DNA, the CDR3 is TGTGCCAGCAGCTTAGACAGGGCTGGCTACACCTTC. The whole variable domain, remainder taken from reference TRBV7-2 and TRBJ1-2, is GAGVSQSPSNKVTEKGKDVELRCDPISGHTALYWYRQSLGQGLEFLIYFQGNSAPDKSGLPSDRFSAERTGGSVSTLTIQRTQQEDSAVYLCASSLDRAGYTFGSGTRLTVV.

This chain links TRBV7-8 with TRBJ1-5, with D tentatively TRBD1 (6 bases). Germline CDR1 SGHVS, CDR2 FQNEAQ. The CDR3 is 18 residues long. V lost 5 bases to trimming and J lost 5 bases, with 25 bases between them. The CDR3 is CASSVWGYGTSEDQPQHF. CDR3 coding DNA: TGTGCCAGCAGCGTCTGGGGGTACGGGACAAGTGAAGATCAGCCCCAGCATTTT. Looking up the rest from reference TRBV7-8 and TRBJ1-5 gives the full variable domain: GAGVSQSPRYKVAKRGQDVALRCDPISGHVSLFWYQQALGQGPEFLTYFQNEAQLDKSGLPSDRFFAERPEGSVSTLKIQRTQQEDSAVYLCASSVWGYGTSEDQPQHFGDGTRLSIL.

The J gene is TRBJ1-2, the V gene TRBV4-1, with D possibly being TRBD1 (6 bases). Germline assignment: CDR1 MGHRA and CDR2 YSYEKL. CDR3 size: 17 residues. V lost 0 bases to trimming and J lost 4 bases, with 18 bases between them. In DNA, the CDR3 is TGCGCCAGCAGCCAAGACGACAGGAGGGGCGGGGGCTATGGCTACACCTTC. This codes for CASSQDDRRGGGYGYTF.

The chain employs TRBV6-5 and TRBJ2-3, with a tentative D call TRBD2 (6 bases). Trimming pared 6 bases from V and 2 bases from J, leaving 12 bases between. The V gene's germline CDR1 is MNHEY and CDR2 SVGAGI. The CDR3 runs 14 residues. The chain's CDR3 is CASRRDSNTDTQYF. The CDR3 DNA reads TGTGCCAGCAGGCGGGACTCAAACACAGATACGCAGTATTTT.

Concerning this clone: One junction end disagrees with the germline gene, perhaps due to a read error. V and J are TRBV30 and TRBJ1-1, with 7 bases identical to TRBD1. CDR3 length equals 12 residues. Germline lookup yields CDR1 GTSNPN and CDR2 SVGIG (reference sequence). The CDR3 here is CARRQGGSEAFF. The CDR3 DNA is TGTGCCCGGAGACAGGGTGGTTCTGAAGCTTTCTTT.

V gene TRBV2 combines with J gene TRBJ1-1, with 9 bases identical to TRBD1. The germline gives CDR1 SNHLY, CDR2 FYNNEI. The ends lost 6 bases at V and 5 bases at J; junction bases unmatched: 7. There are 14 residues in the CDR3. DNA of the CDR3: TGTGCCAGCAGGGGACAGGGAAGGGGGACTGAAGCTTTCTTT. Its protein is CASRGQGRGTEAFF.